Detailed here is one T cell receptor beta chain. Its antigen is still unknown. In the original analysis: It was from CDR3 differences across clinicopathological groups that a distant-metastasis classifier for papillary thyroid cancer was built. TCRdb re-clonotyped the PCR reads via MiXCR. The V and J calls were not made by the authors but by TCRdb's processing. The sample includes over 25,000 clones, approximately 7% of them seen just once. Treatment of any kind had been given to no patient before thyroid surgery. This specimen belongs to a study of metastatic and nonmetastatic thyroid tumors. Study at large: Blood and tumor or nodule tissue repertoires from malignant and benign thyroid patients were compared. Study-level results: It was reportedly found that TCR beta diversity was significantly higher in malignant thyroid tumors than in benign nodules, a difference seen in both blood and tumor samples.

Germline CDR1 is SEHNR and CDR2 is FQNEAQ (reference sequence). There are 14 residues in the CDR3. Between the trimmed V and J ends, which lost 5 bases and 1 base, there was a span of 11 bases. The chain employs TRBV7-9 and TRBJ2-5; TRBD1 is a possible D gene (5 bases). The TCR was taken from a female donor with papillary thyroid cancer or a benign thyroid nodule (not recorded which). Some clones in this sample may be carry-over from other donors' samples. The sample was blood. The CDR3 loop is CASSLSGSQETQYF. The CDR3 nucleotides read TGTGCCAGCAGCCTTTCAGGGTCCCAAGAGACCCAGTACTTC. The full variable domain, rest sourced from reference TRBV7-9 and TRBJ2-5, is DTGVSQNPRHKITKRGQNVTFRCDPISEHNRLYWYRQTLGQGPEFLTYFQNEAQLEKSRLLSDRFSAERPKGSFSTLEIQRTEQGDSAMYLCASSLSGSQETQYFGPGTRLLVL.